The 14 T cell receptor beta chains presented below share a single source sample, sequenced in a study of T cell repertoires in cytomegalovirus infection (dated by TCRdb to between 2018 and 2021). Data came from an Illumina HiSeq 1500. The public reads were run again by TCRdb, first through fastp at Q25 and then through MiXCR, and only productive beta chains were kept. Here each entry gathers all rows of one CDR3 protein and keeps the most common genes and DNA. Present in this sample are approximately 750,000 distinct CDR3 sequences, approximately 40% of which were seen just once. 2.8% of the sample is taken by the ten largest. Sequencing used PBMCs. All receptors derive from a human donor in good health (CMV status not recorded). Some clones in this sample may be carry-over from other donors' samples.

This clonotype was detected ten times or more. The chain employs TRBV6-5 and TRBJ1-2; TRBD1 matches at 7 bases. After removal of 7 bases from V and 4 bases from J, the junction contained 6 bases not matched to a gene. The CDR3 covers 13 residues. Germline assignment: CDR1 MNHEY and CDR2 SVGAGI. CDR3 protein: CASTRDSFYGYTF. Written as DNA, the CDR3 is TGTGCCAGCACGAGGGACAGTTTCTATGGCTACACCTTC.

J is TRBJ1-4 and V is TRBV2, with D uncertain. The CDR3 spans 13 residues. V was trimmed by 4 bases and J by 6 bases, leaving 9 bases between them. CDR1 is SNHLY, CDR2 FYNNEI, per germline. The CDR3 loop reads CASSAGDYEKLFF. In DNA, the CDR3 is TGTGCCAGCAGTGCCGGTGACTATGAAAAACTGTTTTTT.

V usage is TRBV28 and J usage is TRBJ1-4; D uncertain. Germline V gives CDR1 MDHEN, CDR2 SYDVKM. The V and J ends lost 2 bases and 0 bases respectively, with 10 bases between them. CDR3 length: 16 residues. The CDR3 DNA is TGTGCCAGCAGTTTACCTCTCCTCTCAACTAATGAAAAACTGTTTTTT. Protein: CASSLPLLSTNEKLFF.

This clonotype was observed a few times. V is TRBV7-2 and J is TRBJ1-6; D not resolved. Trimming took off 5 bases at V and 14 bases at J, with 16 bases between the two ends. This CDR3 region has 13 residues. Germline V gives CDR1 SGHTA, CDR2 FQGNSA. CDR3 DNA: TGTGCCAGCAGCAATAGTTATAATTCGGCCCTCCACTTT. As protein: CASSNSYNSALHF.

This clonotype was found many times. The chain links TRBV28 to TRBJ2-5; D perhaps matches TRBD1 (5 bases). CDR3 length: 12 residues. Germline loops: CDR1 MDHEN, CDR2 SYDVKM. The V and J ends lost 4 bases and 5 bases respectively, with 8 bases between them. CDR3 sequence reads: CASSWGRETQYF. The CDR3 DNA reads as TGTGCCAGCAGTTGGGGCAGGGAGACCCAGTACTTC.

This clonotype was detected only a few times. This sequence joins TRBV6-1 and TRBJ2-7, with D uncertain. Germline values: CDR1 MNHNS, CDR2 SASEGT. Between the trimmed V and J ends, which lost 5 bases and 0 bases, there was a span of 14 bases. The CDR3 runs 15 residues. The CDR3 protein is CASSPLQSGSYEQYF. In nucleotides, the CDR3 is TGTGCCAGCAGTCCCCTCCAATCCGGCTCCTACGAGCAGTACTTC.

This clonotype has only a few counts. This sequence joins TRBV19 and TRBJ2-3; 9 bases map to TRBD1. Germline CDR1 reads LNHDA; CDR2 reads SQIVND (reference sequence). The CDR3 totals 14 residues. Trimming took 6 bases from V and 1 from J; bases not matched to a gene: 2. This CDR3 is CASSWTGGTDTQYF. DNA of the CDR3: TGTGCCAGTAGCTGGACAGGGGGCACAGATACGCAGTATTTT.

This clonotype showed up just a few times. The chain links TRBV7-6 to TRBJ1-2; unclear D gene. Trimming removed 5 bases from V and 2 bases from J, with 12 bases in between. Germline CDR1 SGHVS, CDR2 FNYEAQ. This CDR3 is 14 amino acids long. DNA of the CDR3: TGTGCCAGCAGCCCTCAAGGCGCGAACTATGGCTACACCTTC. It encodes CASSPQGANYGYTF.

This clonotype was seen more than once but under ten times. The chain is built from TRBV7-8 and TRBJ1-2; the D gene is possibly TRBD1 (6 bases). Germline V lookup: CDR1 SGHVS, CDR2 FQNEAQ. V lost 5 bases to trimming and J lost 4 bases, with 20 bases between them. There are 16 residues in the CDR3. The CDR3 region has the DNA TGTGCCAGCAGCAGTCCGGGACAACCCCGGAGCTATGGCTACACCTTC. Translating gives CASSSPGQPRSYGYTF. Full variable domain (remainder filled in from reference TRBV7-8 and TRBJ1-2): GAGVSQSPRYKVAKRGQDVALRCDPISGHVSLFWYQQALGQGPEFLTYFQNEAQLDKSGLPSDRFFAERPEGSVSTLKIQRTQQEDSAVYLCASSSPGQPRSYGYTFGSGTRLTVV.

V gene TRBV19 combines with J gene TRBJ2-1, with 7 bases lining up with TRBD1. CDR1 is LNHDA, CDR2 SQIVND, per germline (reference sequence). This CDR3 comprises 15 residues. J was trimmed by 3 bases and V by 3 bases; bases with no gene match: 5. The CDR3 DNA is TGTGCCAGTAGTATTGTACCAGGGGGCTACAATGAGCAGTTCTTC. Residues: CASSIVPGGYNEQFF.

This clonotype showed up many times. The rearrangement uses TRBV7-2 and TRBJ1-5; D remains unclear. CDR3 size: 14 residues. Trimming shortened V by 5 bases and J by 5 bases, and 13 bases separated the two germline ends. CDR1 is SGHTA and CDR2 is FQGNSA in the germline V gene. The CDR3 bases are TGTGCCAGCAGCCCACGGGTCGGGGATCAGCCCCAGCATTTT. Translated: CASSPRVGDQPQHF.

The chain recombines TRBV6-1 with TRBJ1-2, with D uncertain. With 6 bases removed from V and 4 bases from J, the gap between germline ends came to 12 bases. CDR3 length: 13 amino acids. The germline V gene has CDR1 MNHNS and CDR2 SASEGT. The CDR3 sequence is CASRIAGAYGYTF. The CDR3 nucleotides are TGTGCCAGCAGAATTGCGGGCGCCTATGGCTACACCTTC.

The gene calls are TRBV4-2 and TRBJ2-3, with 13 bases that match TRBD2. Germline CDR1 is LGHNA and CDR2 is YNFKEQ. The CDR3 length is 19 residues. V trimming: 4 bases; J trimming: 2 bases; junction bases outside the gene matches: 12. CDR3 sequence: CASSRDFAGTSGTTDTQYF. As DNA, the CDR3 is TGTGCCAGCAGCCGGGACTTTGCCGGGACTAGCGGGACCACAGATACGCAGTATTTT.

This chain links TRBV6-6 with TRBJ2-7; no reliable D call. Germline-derived CDR1 and CDR2 are MNHNY and SVGAGI (reference sequence). The CDR3 is 14 residues long. V lost 4 bases, J lost 3 bases, and 13 bases lay in between. CDR3 in amino acids: CASSSGELGYEQYF. Written as DNA, the CDR3 is TGTGCCAGCAGTTCTGGAGAGTTGGGCTACGAGCAGTACTTC.